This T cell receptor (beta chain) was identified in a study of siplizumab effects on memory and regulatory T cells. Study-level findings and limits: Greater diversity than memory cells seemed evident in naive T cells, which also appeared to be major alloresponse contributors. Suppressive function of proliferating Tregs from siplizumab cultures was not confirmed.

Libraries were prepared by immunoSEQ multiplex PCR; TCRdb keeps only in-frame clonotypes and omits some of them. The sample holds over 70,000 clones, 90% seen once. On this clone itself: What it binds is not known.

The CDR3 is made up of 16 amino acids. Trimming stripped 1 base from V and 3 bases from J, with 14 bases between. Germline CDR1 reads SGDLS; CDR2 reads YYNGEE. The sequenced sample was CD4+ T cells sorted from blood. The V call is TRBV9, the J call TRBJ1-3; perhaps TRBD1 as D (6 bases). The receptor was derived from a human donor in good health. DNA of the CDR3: TGTGCCAGCAGCGTATCCGGCAGGGGCAGTGGAAACACCATATATTTT. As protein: CASSVSGRGSGNTIYF.